This TCR beta chain appears in the sequencing data of a study of CD8+ T cells in alopecia areata. Study results and caveats: Under tofacitinib, numerous expanded lesional clonotypes remained detectable in scalp and blood.

Treatment reported: oral pan-JAK inhibitor, 5-10 mg twice daily. A remark on this clone: Its antigen is unidentified.

cDNA reverse transcribed from extracted RNA served as the sequencing template. Measured with immunoSEQ multiplex PCR; TCRdb has only the in-frame clones, and not every one. This table has approximately 300,000 clones, 55% to 75% appearing once. CDR1 ENHRY and CDR2 SYGVKD come from the germline V gene. Trimming pared 3 bases from V and 4 bases from J, leaving 6 bases between. CDR3 size: 12 residues. The sequencing here drew on CD4+ T cells sorted from blood, taken at week 24, from a patient treated with tofacitinib. This chain links TRBV10-3 with TRBJ2-5; the D is unclear. The receptor comes from a human donor with alopecia areata. The CDR3 region has the DNA TGTGCCATCAGTGAAGGTGGAGAGACCCAGTACTTC. Encoded protein: CAISEGGETQYF.